This T cell receptor beta chain derives from a study of T cell changes during pregnancy in multiple sclerosis. Trimming shortened V by 8 bases and J by 0 bases, and 20 bases separated the two germline ends. CDR1 and CDR2 (germline): ENHRY, SYGVKD. The CDR3 consists of 18 residues. Profiled with immunoSEQ multiplex PCR; TCRdb holds only in-frame clones, not every one. The table includes roughly 53,000 clones, 85% to 95% detected once. The V and J genes are TRBV10-3 and TRBJ2-6, with D tentatively TRBD2 (6 bases). Sample: CD4+ T cells from peripheral blood mononuclear cells, taken in the third trimester of pregnancy. The sequence was collected from a female donor with multiple sclerosis, enrolled in a pregnancy study. CDR3 nucleotides: TGTGCCATCCTGACCCCGGGGGAAAAAAGCTCTGGGGCCAACGTCCTGACTTTC. This encodes CAILTPGEKSSGANVLTF.